The 32 T cell receptor beta chains reported below all come from one sample, sequenced in a study of blood T cell repertoires in COVID-19 (dated by TCRdb to 2018 to 2021). The library was obtained by the immunoSEQ multiplex PCR assay. TCRdb carries this immuneACCESS record with in-frame sequences only. Its versions omit some clonotypes, under half of them owing to an unresolved V gene in the studies checked, with the rest unexplained. The sample table records about 110,000 clones; about 88% of these occur just once. The top ten clonotypes cover 8.4% of the sample. The sequenced sample consisted of peripheral blood. The receptors stem from a woman in her 70s who had recovered from COVID-19.

The chain is built from TRBV12-3 or TRBV12-4 and TRBJ1-2; D unresolved. CDR3 length equals 10 residues. The V end lost 10 bases, the J end lost 6 bases, and 9 bases lay between the germline ends. The chain's CDR3 is CAIGTDGYTF. The CDR3 DNA reads TGTGCCATCGGTACAGATGGCTACACCTTC.

V is TRBV4-1 and J is TRBJ2-7; 9 bases align to TRBD1. J lost 5 bases, V lost 4 bases, and 15 bases had no gene match. The V gene's germline CDR1 is MGHRA and CDR2 YSYEKL. The CDR3 is made up of 17 amino acids. CDR3 sequence reads: CASSPGTGRTRRDEQYF. CDR3 in DNA: TGCGCCAGCAGCCCCGGGACAGGGCGAACCAGAAGGGACGAGCAGTACTTC.

This chain links TRBV3-1 (or the pseudogene TRBV3-2) with TRBJ2-7; D ambiguous. Per the germline V gene, CDR1 is LGHDT and CDR2 is YNNKEL (reference sequence). Trimming removed 0 bases at V and 3 bases at J, with 24 bases between. The CDR3 is 19 residues long. In nucleotides, the CDR3 is TGTGCCAGCAGCCAAGATTGCGACAAAATCTTTACCTTAAACTACGAGCAGTACTTC. This encodes CASSQDCDKIFTLNYEQYF.

V gene TRBV25-1 combines with J gene TRBJ2-5; 8 bases align to TRBD1. This CDR3 region has 13 residues. J was trimmed by 2 bases and V by 6 bases; bases with no gene match: 2. CDR1 MGHDK and CDR2 SYGVNS come from the germline V gene. The CDR3 is CASRRTGQETQYF. The CDR3 DNA sequence: TGTGCCAGCAGACGGACAGGGCAAGAGACCCAGTACTTC.

This chain uses TRBV6-5 with TRBJ2-5, with a possible D match to TRBD1 (6 bases). The germline gives CDR1 MNHEY, CDR2 SVGAGI. V lost 7 bases to trimming and J lost 7 bases, with 22 bases between them. CDR3 length: 15 amino acids. The CDR3 loop is CASTRLQGVFGTQYF. The CDR3 DNA follows: TGTGCCAGCACTCGATTACAGGGAGTTTTTGGGACCCAGTACTTC.

The chain uses TRBV6-6 and TRBJ1-6, with TRBD1 matching 7 bases. The germline gives CDR1 MNHNY, CDR2 SVGAGI (reference sequence). The CDR3 is 13 amino acids. V trimming: 7 bases; J trimming: 7 bases; junction bases outside the gene matches: 4. For the CDR3, the DNA is TGTGCCAGCACGGGGACAGAGAATTCACCCCTCCACTTT. Its protein is CASTGTENSPLHF.

The chain uses TRBV29-1 and TRBJ2-3; 8 nucleotides line up with TRBD2. The CDR3 consists of 13 residues. Germline V gene lookup returns CDR1 SQVTM and CDR2 ANQGSEA. V shed 6 bases, J shed 5 bases, and the junction held 7 bases outside the gene matches. CDR3 protein: CSVRRGGIDTQYF. The CDR3 coding sequence is TGCAGCGTGAGACGGGGGGGCATAGATACGCAGTATTTT.

The CDR3 region has the DNA TGTGCCAGCAGTGTCACCGGGACAGGGGGGACCGGGACTAGCCGTACTAAGCAGTTCTTC. As protein: CASSVTGTGGTGTSRTKQFF. The rearrangement uses TRBV27 and TRBJ2-1; 11 positions match TRBD1. The germline CDR1 and CDR2 sequences are MNHEY and SMNVEV (reference sequence). Germline trimming cut 5 bases from V and 11 bases from J; bases unmatched to any gene: 26. The length of the CDR3 is 20 residues.

This chain links TRBV6-2 or TRBV6-3 with TRBJ2-5; D is unclear. The ends were cut back, 2 bases at V and 3 bases at J, with 10 bases in the middle. Germline V gives CDR1 MNHEY, CDR2 SVGEGT. The CDR3 length is 14 residues. The CDR3 DNA reads as TGTGCCAGCAGTTACGTGTTATCAGAAGAGACCCAGTACTTC. Amino acids: CASSYVLSEETQYF.

The chain has TRBV27 and TRBJ2-7; 7 positions match TRBD2. CDR1 and CDR2 from the germline V gene are MNHEY and SMNVEV (reference sequence). The length of the CDR3 is 16 residues. V lost 5 bases and J lost 0; bases outside the gene matches: 10. The CDR3 DNA is TGTGCCAGCAGTAGACGAAGCGGGGCGAGCTCCTACGAGCAGTACTTC. This gives the protein CASSRRSGASSYEQYF.

This rearrangement joins TRBV5-4 to TRBJ2-1; 9 bases are a match to TRBD2. Germline V gene lookup returns CDR1 SGHNT and CDR2 YYREEE (reference sequence). V lost 2 bases, J lost 8 bases, and 17 bases stayed unmatched. The CDR3 has 18 amino acids. The CDR3, as DNA: TGTGCCAGCAGCTTACCGATCGGAGCGGGAGGCCTCAGGGATGAGCAGTTCTTC. It translates to CASSLPIGAGGLRDEQFF. The variable domain in full, completed from reference TRBV5-4 and TRBJ2-1, reads ETGVTQSPTHLIKTRGQQVTLRCSSQSGHNTVSWYQQALGQGPQFIFQYYREEENGRGNFPPRFSGLQFPNYSSELNVNALELDDSALYLCASSLPIGAGGLRDEQFFGPGTRLTVL.

This clone came up once. The CDR3 DNA reads TGTGCCAGCAGTGACTCGAGTCAGGCGAACCCTATCCGCAGCACAGATACGCAGTATTTT. Translating gives CASSDSSQANPIRSTDTQYF. The chain couples TRBV6-4 to TRBJ2-3, with unresolved D. The CDR3 length is 20 residues. V lost 0 bases to trimming and J lost 0 bases, with 22 bases between them. Germline-derived CDR1 and CDR2 are MRHNA and SNTAGT.

The V and J genes are TRBV14 and TRBJ2-7, with D tentatively TRBD2 (6 bases). Trimming left V 1 base short and J 9 bases short, with 10 bases between. This CDR3 comprises 12 residues. Germline CDR1 SGHDN, CDR2 FVKESK. CDR3 bases: TGTGCCAGCAGCCAAGGATGGAGGGGGCAGTACTTC. It yields the protein CASSQGWRGQYF.

The V call is TRBV30, the J call TRBJ2-1, with TRBD2 as a possible D gene (6 bases). Germline CDR1 GTSNPN, CDR2 SVGIG (reference sequence). Between the trimmed V and J ends, which lost 0 bases and 8 bases, there was a span of 8 bases. The CDR3 has 12 residues. CDR3 region: CAWSVRRDEQFF. For the CDR3, the DNA is TGTGCCTGGAGTGTACGGAGGGATGAGCAGTTCTTC.

The chain uses TRBV28 and TRBJ1-3; D is uncertain. V dropped 7 bases and J dropped 2 bases, with 6 bases sitting between them. Looked up from germline, CDR1 is MDHEN and CDR2 is SYDVKM. The CDR3 sequence is 12 residues long. The CDR3 reads CASTITGNTIYF. Here the CDR3 DNA reads TGTGCCAGCACCATCACTGGAAACACCATATATTTT.

The chain employs TRBV4-1 and TRBJ2-1, with 8 bases aligning to TRBD2. The ends lost 3 bases at V and 4 bases at J; junction bases unmatched: 8. The germline gives CDR1 MGHRA, CDR2 YSYEKL. CDR3 length equals 16 residues. The CDR3 sequence: CASSQRGDWAYNEQFF. In DNA form, the CDR3 reads TGCGCCAGCAGCCAGCGGGGGGACTGGGCATACAATGAGCAGTTCTTC.

The V and J genes are TRBV27 and TRBJ1-4; 7 bases map to TRBD1. CDR1 and CDR2 from the germline V gene are MNHEY and SMNVEV (reference sequence). This CDR3 is built from 14 residues. V lost 6 bases to trimming and J lost 6 bases; unmatched junction nucleotides: 7. The CDR3 sequence is CASSKGAPHEKLFF. The CDR3 DNA reads as TGTGCCAGCAGCAAGGGGGCTCCTCATGAAAAACTGTTTTTT.

The chain links TRBV7-6 to TRBJ1-2, with D tentatively TRBD1 (5 bases). This CDR3 is 17 amino acids long. Trimming took off 2 bases at V and 5 bases at J, with 21 bases between the two ends. Germline values: CDR1 SGHVS, CDR2 FNYEAQ. The DNA of the CDR3 is TGTGCCAGCAGCTTAAATCGGCAGGGTTCCAGCCTGTATGGCTACACCTTC. Amino acid sequence: CASSLNRQGSSLYGYTF.

V gene TRBV3-1 (or the pseudogene TRBV3-2) combines with J gene TRBJ2-2; tentative D call: TRBD1 (6 bases). V lost 4 bases and J lost 0, with 9 bases in between. CDR1 and CDR2 from the germline V gene are LGHDT and YNNKEL (reference sequence). The CDR3 spans 15 residues. The CDR3 is CASSLQGPNTGELFF. In DNA, the CDR3 is TGTGCCAGCAGCCTACAGGGCCCGAACACCGGGGAGCTGTTTTTT.

V usage is TRBV6-6 and J usage is TRBJ2-5; possible D gene TRBD1, 6 bases. The CDR3 loop spans 14 amino acids. With 0 bases removed from V and 7 bases from J, the gap between germline ends came to 12 bases. Germline V gene data show CDR1 as MNHNY and CDR2 as SVGAGI (reference sequence). The CDR3 DNA is TGTGCCAGCAGTTACTCCGGCCAGGGGTGGACCCAGTACTTC. Its protein is CASSYSGQGWTQYF.

The chain links TRBV9 to TRBJ2-7, with TRBD1 identical over 11 bases. Germline assignment: CDR1 SGDLS and CDR2 YYNGEE. V lost 4 bases to trimming and J lost 1 base; unmatched junction nucleotides: 7. The CDR3 length is 16 residues. DNA for the CDR3: TGTGCCAGCAGCTCACAGGGACAGGGGGGATCCTACGAGCAGTACTTC. Translation gives CASSSQGQGGSYEQYF.

The chain has TRBV5-6 and TRBJ2-4; no reliable D call. Looked up from germline, CDR1 is SGHDT and CDR2 is YYEEEE. The ends were cut back, 4 bases at V and 1 base at J, with 9 bases in the middle. The CDR3 covers 14 residues. CDR3 region: CASSHPKAKNIQYF. The CDR3 DNA is TGTGCCAGCAGCCACCCTAAGGCCAAAAACATTCAGTACTTC.

The rearrangement uses TRBV28 and TRBJ2-5, with TRBD1 matching over 7 bases. The CDR3 is 14 amino acids. V lost 4 bases, J lost 5 bases, and 7 bases stayed unmatched. Germline loops: CDR1 MDHEN, CDR2 SYDVKM. The DNA of the CDR3 is TGTGCCAGCAGTTCCTGGACAGGCCGGGAGACCCAGTACTTC. Translating it yields CASSSWTGRETQYF. Together with reference TRBV28 and TRBJ2-5, the CDR3 gives the full variable domain: DVKVTQSSRYLVKRTGEKVFLECVQDMDHENMFWYRQDPGLGLRLIYFSYDVKMKEKGDIPEGYSVSREKKERFSLILESASTNQTSMYLCASSSWTGRETQYFGPGTRLLVL.

The chain links TRBV5-8 to TRBJ2-3; 9 positions match TRBD2. The trim removed 3 bases at V and 9 bases at J, leaving 17 bases unmatched. CDR1 is SGHTS, CDR2 YDEGEE, per germline. The CDR3 length is 17 residues. CDR3 residues: CASSSDNGGGALATQYF. CDR3 DNA sequence: TGTGCCAGCAGCTCAGACAACGGCGGGGGGGCCTTAGCCACGCAGTATTTT.

V is TRBV13 and J is TRBJ2-7, with D possibly matching TRBD1 (5 bases). Germline V gene lookup returns CDR1 PRHDT and CDR2 FYEKMQ (reference sequence). Trimming cost V 3 bases and J 2 bases, with 14 bases left between them. This CDR3 contains 15 residues. The CDR3 reads CASSLVGRAPYEQYF. CDR3 in DNA: TGTGCCAGCAGCTTGGTGGGCAGGGCGCCCTACGAGCAGTACTTC.

V and J are TRBV11-3 and TRBJ2-2; perhaps TRBD2 as D (6 bases). Germline V gene data show CDR1 as SGHNT and CDR2 as YENEEA. This CDR3 region has 12 residues. V was shortened by 7 bases and J by 7 bases, with 10 bases between the two germline ends. The CDR3, as DNA: TGTGCCAGCAATGAGGGAGGCGGGGAGCTGTTTTTT. This codes for CASNEGGGELFF.

A single count supports this clone. This rearrangement joins TRBV7-6 to TRBJ1-2, with 9 bases that match TRBD1. Germline loops: CDR1 SGHVS, CDR2 FNYEAQ. V was pared by 5 bases and J by 7 bases, with 8 bases of the junction left unmatched. The CDR3 extends over 14 amino acids. The CDR3 here is CASSQDRGLRGYTF. In nucleotides, the CDR3 is TGTGCCAGCAGCCAGGACAGGGGATTGCGTGGCTACACCTTC.

Note on this clone: The junction shows a germline mismatch at one end, possibly a read error. J is TRBJ2-2 and V is TRBV3-1 (or the pseudogene TRBV3-2); 8 bases agree with TRBD2. CDR3 size: 15 residues. CDR1 is LGHDT and CDR2 is YNNKEL in the germline V gene (reference sequence). The CDR3 sequence is CATSGSPKNTGELFF. Here the CDR3 DNA reads TGTGCCACCAGCGGGAGCCCTAAGAACACCGGGGAGCTGTTTTTT.

The V and J genes are TRBV7-9 and TRBJ1-1; D possibly corresponds to TRBD1 (6 bases). Trimming took 5 bases from V and 1 from J, leaving 14 bases between them. CDR3 length: 15 amino acids. Germline assignment: CDR1 SEHNR and CDR2 FQNEAQ (reference sequence). CDR3: CASSGMGAANTEAFF. CDR3 nucleotide sequence: TGTGCCAGCAGCGGGATGGGGGCGGCGAACACTGAAGCTTTCTTT.

This clone was seen only once. The chain uses TRBV6-5 and TRBJ2-1; D remains unclear. This CDR3 contains 11 residues. Trimming removed 3 bases at V and 9 bases at J, with 6 bases between. CDR1 MNHEY and CDR2 SVGAGI come from the germline V gene. The CDR3 region is CASSYGAEQFF. Written as DNA, the CDR3 is TGTGCCAGCAGTTATGGAGCTGAGCAGTTCTTC.

The V gene is TRBV30, the J gene TRBJ2-1; D is uncertain. V was shortened by 2 bases and J by 5 bases, with 7 bases between the two germline ends. The CDR3 spans 12 residues. The germline CDR1 and CDR2 sequences are GTSNPN and SVGIG (reference sequence). CDR3 nucleotides: TGTGCCTGGAGTCCCCTCCACAATGAGCAGTTCTTC. Translating gives CAWSPLHNEQFF.

The chain is built from TRBV7-2 and TRBJ2-3, with TRBD1 as a possible D gene (5 bases). The CDR3 has 16 amino acids. The V gene lost 3 bases and the J gene lost 2 bases, with 15 bases spanning the gap. The germline V gene encodes CDR1 SGHTA and CDR2 FQGNSA. Here the CDR3 reads CASSLRQGVSTDTQYF. The CDR3 nucleotides are TGTGCCAGCAGCTTGCGGCAGGGCGTCTCCACAGATACGCAGTATTTT. Using reference TRBV7-2 and TRBJ2-3 for the parts outside the CDR3, the full variable domain is GAGVSQSPSNKVTEKGKDVELRCDPISGHTALYWYRQSLGQGLEFLIYFQGNSAPDKSGLPSDRFSAERTGGSVSTLTIQRTQQEDSAVYLCASSLRQGVSTDTQYFGPGTRLTVL.